These 14 T cell receptor beta chains came from one sample sequenced in a study of regulatory T cells in long-lasting Graves disease. Construction of the TCR beta libraries employed iRepertoire HTBI primers in conjunction with Arm-PCR of CDR3 regions. TCRdb reprocessed the multiplex PCR reads via MiXCR and lists one record per CDR3 protein. The data hold fewer than 550,000 distinct CDR3 sequences, with roughly a fifth observed a single time. The time point was: persistent/refractory GD, antithyroid drugs over 5 years with positive TRAb. From RNA extracted from PBMCs, the TCR library was made. The sequenced sample was peripheral blood mononuclear cells (PBMCs), obtained when the disease was refractory, from a patient treated with antithyroid drugs. The receptors shown here come from a female donor with Graves disease.

This clonotype was seen a handful of times. The J gene is TRBJ2-7, the V gene TRBV4-1; 7 bases are shared with TRBD1. CDR3 length: 18 amino acids. Germline V CDR1 and CDR2: MGHRA, YSYEKL. Trimming at V came to 0 bases and at J to 2 bases, leaving 13 bases not matched to a gene. The CDR3 here is CASSQDSLAGQVTYEQYF. CDR3 nucleotides: TGCGCCAGCAGCCAAGATTCCTTGGCCGGACAGGTAACCTACGAGCAGTACTTC.

This clonotype was detected ten times or more. V usage is TRBV15 and J usage is TRBJ2-7; D is uncertain. The germline gives CDR1 LNHNV, CDR2 YYDKDF (reference sequence). Trimming stripped 3 bases from V and 5 bases from J, with 11 bases between. The CDR3 spans 13 residues. The CDR3 loop is CATSRVGRDEQYF. CDR3 coding DNA: TGTGCCACCAGCAGGGTAGGTCGAGACGAGCAGTACTTC.

As regards this clonotype: A much larger clone differs by one base, so this may be a read error. V and J are TRBV6-1 and TRBJ2-7; 8 bases are a match to TRBD1. CDR1 is MNHNS, CDR2 SASEGT, per germline. J was trimmed by 6 bases and V by 5 bases; bases with no gene match: 12. This CDR3 comprises 15 residues. CDR3 bases: TGTGCCAGCAGTAAGTTCCAGGACAGGGACGGCGAGCAGTACTTC. It encodes CASSKFQDRDGEQYF.

This clonotype was picked up many times. V and J are TRBV15 and TRBJ1-2; D is undetermined. V dropped 1 base and J dropped 3 bases, with 6 bases sitting between them. Per germline, CDR1 LNHNV and CDR2 YYDKDF (reference sequence). The length of the CDR3 is 13 residues. CDR3 amino acids: CATSRVLDYGYTF. CDR3 DNA sequence: TGTGCCACCAGCAGAGTTTTGGACTATGGCTACACCTTC.

The chain uses TRBV4-1 and TRBJ2-7; 8 bases map to TRBD1. The CDR3 is made up of 14 amino acids. Per the germline V gene, CDR1 is MGHRA and CDR2 is YSYEKL. V shed 3 bases, J shed 2 bases, and the junction held 3 bases outside the gene matches. CDR3 DNA sequence: TGCGCCAGCAGCCAGGACAGGGCTACCTACGAGCAGTACTTC. Protein sequence: CASSQDRATYEQYF.

This clonotype was counted at least ten times. The rearrangement uses TRBV6-2 or TRBV6-3 and TRBJ2-7; D is unresolved. CDR3 length: 13 amino acids. The V end lost 5 bases, the J end lost 4 bases, and 12 bases lay between the germline ends. Germline values: CDR1 MNHEY, CDR2 SVGEGT. CDR3 residues: CASSEDHGYEQYF. In DNA form, the CDR3 reads TGTGCCAGCAGTGAAGATCACGGATACGAGCAGTACTTC.

This clonotype was observed at least ten times. The chain employs TRBV11-1 and TRBJ2-5; 7 bases match TRBD1. After removal of 5 bases from V and 5 bases from J, the junction contained 11 bases not matched to a gene. Germline lookup yields CDR1 SGHAT and CDR2 FQDESV (reference sequence). The length of the CDR3 is 15 residues. The CDR3 protein is CASSPGGQARETQYF. The DNA for the CDR3 is TGTGCCAGCAGCCCAGGTGGACAGGCCCGGGAGACCCAGTACTTC.

This clonotype came up many times. V gene TRBV2 combines with J gene TRBJ2-7; no clear D. Trimming removed 5 bases at V and 5 bases at J, with 10 bases between. The CDR3 loop spans 12 amino acids. Germline-derived CDR1 and CDR2 are SNHLY and FYNNEI. CDR3: CASSRSSNEQYF. The CDR3 region has the DNA TGTGCCAGCAGTCGGTCCAGCAACGAGCAGTACTTC.

This clonotype was counted between two and nine times. The genes are TRBV4-1 and TRBJ2-5; unclear D gene. Trimming stripped 6 bases from V and 7 bases from J, with 18 bases between. This CDR3 contains 14 residues. Germline assignment: CDR1 MGHRA and CDR2 YSYEKL. The CDR3 sequence: CASSQTPEARTQYF. Here the CDR3 DNA reads TGCGCCAGCAGTCAGACCCCCGAGGCAAGGACCCAGTACTTC.

On this clonotype itself: This may be a read error: a much more frequent sequence differs by one nucleotide. The V call is TRBV28, the J call TRBJ1-5; TRBD1 might be the D (6 bases). The CDR3 has 15 amino acids. In germline, CDR1 is MDHEN, CDR2 SYDVKM. The V and J ends lost 5 bases and 11 bases respectively, with 22 bases between them. The CDR3 DNA is TGTGCCAGCAGTGTCCTAGGTGAGGACGGACAGTCCCAGCATTTT. It is translated as CASSVLGEDGQSQHF.

This clonotype occurred many times. The chain links TRBV12-3 or TRBV12-4 to TRBJ1-2; 8 nucleotides agree with TRBD1. V lost 2 bases, J lost 0 bases, and 5 bases stayed unmatched. This CDR3 spans 16 amino acids. CDR3 loop: CASSLTDRGSNYGYTF. For the CDR3, the DNA is TGTGCCAGCAGTTTAACCGACAGGGGCTCTAACTATGGCTACACCTTC.

This clonotype has a count of ten or more. V is TRBV28 and J is TRBJ1-2; TRBD1 agrees at 7 bases. J lost 3 bases, V lost 4 bases, and 5 bases had no gene match. The CDR3 loop spans 14 amino acids. The germline V gene encodes CDR1 MDHEN and CDR2 SYDVKM. CDR3 in amino acids: CASSSQGRDYGYTF. In DNA form, the CDR3 reads TGTGCCAGCAGTTCACAGGGGCGAGACTATGGCTACACCTTC.

The chain combines TRBV7-2 with TRBJ1-6; D remains ambiguous. Deletions cut 0 bases from V and 8 bases from J, with 11 bases between. CDR1 SGHTA and CDR2 FQGNSA come from the germline V gene. The CDR3 sequence is 15 residues long. CDR3 sequence (DNA): TGTGCCAGCAGCTTAGCACTGCAACCCTATTCACCCCTCCACTTT. Translated: CASSLALQPYSPLHF.

This clonotype was seen many times. The chain combines TRBV6-1 with TRBJ2-2, with unresolved D. This CDR3 contains 15 residues. V gave up 7 bases and J gave up 0 bases, with 12 bases separating them. Germline loops: CDR1 MNHNS, CDR2 SASEGT. The CDR3 nucleotides are TGTGCCAGCACCCGAGATAGGACGAACACCGGGGAGCTGTTTTTT. Its protein product is CASTRDRTNTGELFF.